A selection of T cell receptor beta chains follows, all from one sample in a study of blood T cell repertoires in COVID-19. Data came from immunoSEQ multiplex PCR; TCRdb stores just in-frame clones and leaves some out. The sample yields around 45,000 clones, 85% to 90% seen once. The sample was peripheral blood. The receptors here all came from a human donor in a cohort sampled during active COVID-19. The CDR3 runs from the conserved cysteine through the conserved F or W. The order of the fields is CDR3 DNA, CDR3 protein, D gene, J gene, clone size, V gene. The D gene is left open where the match is weak. The size entry is marked missing in some rows and otherwise reads once, few, many or a size class.

TGTGCCAGCAGTTCCCGCCTAGCGGTACCTTCCTACGAGCAGTACTTC,CASSSRLAVPSYEQYF,TRBD2,TRBJ2-7,.,TRBV6-5
TGTGCCAGCAGCTCCCGAGGGACTAGCAGCGATGAGCAGTTCTTC,CASSSRGTSSDEQFF,TRBD2,TRBJ2-1,.,TRBV11-2
TGTGCCAGCGCCCCGGGACAAGCGAACATTCAGTACTTC,CASAPGQANIQYF,.,TRBJ2-4,once,TRBV5-6
TGTGCCACCCGAGGGACAAGTGACTCCTACGAGCAGTACTTC,CATRGTSDSYEQYF,.,TRBJ2-7,once,TRBV15
TGTGCCAGCAGTTTACCGGGGGGGTACGACTATGGCTACACCTTC,CASSLPGGYDYGYTF,.,TRBJ1-2,once,TRBV5-6
TGTGCCAGTAGTATCGGGACAGCAAACACTGAAGCTTTCTTT,CASSIGTANTEAFF,TRBD1,TRBJ1-1,.,TRBV19
TGCAGCGCGTCGACAGGGCGGGAGCAGTACTTC,CSASTGREQYF,TRBD1,TRBJ2-7,.,TRBV29-1
TGTGCAAGTCGCTTAGCGGGACAGGGGGCTTACGAGCAGTACTTC,CASRLAGQGAYEQYF,.,TRBJ2-7,.,TRBV12-2
TGCGCCAGCAGCCCTGGCCAGAGCACAGATACGCAGTATTTT,CASSPGQSTDTQYF,.,TRBJ2-3,.,TRBV5-1
TGTGCCAGTAGTATAGTGGGCGGGGAAACCTACAATGAGCAGTTCTTC,CASSIVGGETYNEQFF,.,TRBJ2-1,few,TRBV19